What follows describes a single TCR beta chain. Antigen unknown. The length of the CDR3 is 13 residues. Trimming left V 6 bases short and J 3 bases short, with 12 bases between. CDR1 and CDR2 (germline): MNHEY, SVGAGI. Repertoires were generated with immunoSEQ multiplex PCR, while TCRdb's copy carries only in-frame clones and drops some. Of tens of thousands of clones listed, 70% to 90% were seen once; the top ten hold roughly 14%. This record belongs to a study of PD-L1 blockade in urothelial cancer. Study overall: Each patient had 0 to 3 earlier chemotherapy regimens. A median of roughly 130,000 T cells was found in the blood samples.

Time point reported: pretreatment peripheral blood. Patients suffered from locally advanced or metastatic urothelial carcinoma. Study-level findings and limits: At the 3-week point, tumor-associated blood clones expanded more in durable-benefit patients.

The sequencing used PBMCs, collected around atezolizumab (anti-PD-L1) treatment. The TCR comes from a woman aged 55-70 years with urothelial cancer. The chain has TRBV6-5 and TRBJ2-7; D call uncertain. CDR3 region: CASSTMYYYEQYF. CDR3 in DNA: TGTGCCAGCAGCACAATGTATTACTACGAGCAGTACTTC.